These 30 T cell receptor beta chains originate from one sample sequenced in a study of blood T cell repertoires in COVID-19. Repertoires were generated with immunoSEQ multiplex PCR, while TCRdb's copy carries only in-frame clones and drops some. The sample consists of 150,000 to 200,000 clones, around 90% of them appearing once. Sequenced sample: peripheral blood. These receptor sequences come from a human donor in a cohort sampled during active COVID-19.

CDR3 coding DNA: TGTGCCAGCACCCCACATGGCAGGGGAAACCATTCACCCCTCCACTTT. This sequence encodes CASTPHGRGNHSPLHF. The rearrangement joins TRBV27 to TRBJ1-6; a possible D gene is TRBD1 (6 bases). Deletions cut 7 bases from V and 8 bases from J, with 21 bases between. Germline V gene lookup returns CDR1 MNHEY and CDR2 SMNVEV (reference sequence). This CDR3 has 16 residues.

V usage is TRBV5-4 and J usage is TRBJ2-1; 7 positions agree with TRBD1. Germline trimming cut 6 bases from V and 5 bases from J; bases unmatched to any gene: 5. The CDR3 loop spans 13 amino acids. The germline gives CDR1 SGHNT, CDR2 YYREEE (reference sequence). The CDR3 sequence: CASIRTGDNEQFF. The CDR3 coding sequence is TGTGCCAGCATCAGAACAGGGGACAATGAGCAGTTCTTC. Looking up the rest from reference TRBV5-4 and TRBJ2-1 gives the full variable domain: ETGVTQSPTHLIKTRGQQVTLRCSSQSGHNTVSWYQQALGQGPQFIFQYYREEENGRGNFPPRFSGLQFPNYSSELNVNALELDDSALYLCASIRTGDNEQFFGPGTRLTVL.

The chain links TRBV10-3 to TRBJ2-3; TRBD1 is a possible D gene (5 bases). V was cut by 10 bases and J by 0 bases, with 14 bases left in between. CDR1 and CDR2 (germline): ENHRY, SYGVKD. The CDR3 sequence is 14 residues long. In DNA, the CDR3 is TGTGCCACACAGACAGATTCTAGCACAGATACGCAGTATTTT. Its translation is CATQTDSSTDTQYF.

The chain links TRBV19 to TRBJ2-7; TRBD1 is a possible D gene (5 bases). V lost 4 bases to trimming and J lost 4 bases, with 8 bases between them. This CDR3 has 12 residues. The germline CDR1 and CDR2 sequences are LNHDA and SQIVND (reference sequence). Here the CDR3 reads CASSTQGYEQYF. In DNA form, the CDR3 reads TGTGCCAGTAGTACTCAGGGTTACGAGCAGTACTTC.

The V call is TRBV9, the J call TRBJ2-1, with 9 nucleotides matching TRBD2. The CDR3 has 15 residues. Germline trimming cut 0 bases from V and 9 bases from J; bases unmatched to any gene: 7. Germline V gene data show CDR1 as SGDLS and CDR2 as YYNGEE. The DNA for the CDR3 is TGTGCCAGCAGCGTAGGTAGCGGGGGTACTGGTGAGCAGTTCTTC. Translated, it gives CASSVGSGGTGEQFF.

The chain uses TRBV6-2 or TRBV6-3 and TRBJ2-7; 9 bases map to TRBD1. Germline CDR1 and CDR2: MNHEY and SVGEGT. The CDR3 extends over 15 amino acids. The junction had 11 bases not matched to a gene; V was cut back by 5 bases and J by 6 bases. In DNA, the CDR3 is TGTGCCAGCAGTACTACACGGGACAGGGTTTTCGAGCAGTACTTC. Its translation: CASSTTRDRVFEQYF.

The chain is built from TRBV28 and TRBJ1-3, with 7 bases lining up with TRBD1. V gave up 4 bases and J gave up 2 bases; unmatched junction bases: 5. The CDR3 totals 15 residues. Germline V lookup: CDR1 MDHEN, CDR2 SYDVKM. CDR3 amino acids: CASSSQQGTGNTIYF. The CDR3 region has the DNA TGTGCCAGCAGTTCGCAACAGGGGACTGGAAACACCATATATTTT.

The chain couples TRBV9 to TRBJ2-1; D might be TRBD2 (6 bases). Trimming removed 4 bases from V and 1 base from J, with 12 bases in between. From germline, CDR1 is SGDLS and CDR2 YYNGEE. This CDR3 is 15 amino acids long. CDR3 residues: CASSPDGGSYNEQFF. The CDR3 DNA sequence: TGTGCCAGCAGCCCCGATGGGGGGTCCTACAATGAGCAGTTCTTC.

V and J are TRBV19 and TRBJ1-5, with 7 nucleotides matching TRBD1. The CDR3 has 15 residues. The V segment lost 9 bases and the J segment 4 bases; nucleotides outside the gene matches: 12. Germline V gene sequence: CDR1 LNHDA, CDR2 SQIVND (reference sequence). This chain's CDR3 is CASRDSWAPNQPQHF. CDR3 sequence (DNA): TGTGCCAGCCGGGACAGTTGGGCCCCTAATCAGCCCCAGCATTTT.

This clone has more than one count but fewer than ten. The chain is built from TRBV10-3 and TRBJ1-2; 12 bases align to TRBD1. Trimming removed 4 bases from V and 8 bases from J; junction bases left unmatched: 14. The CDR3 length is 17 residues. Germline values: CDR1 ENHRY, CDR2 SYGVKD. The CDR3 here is CAISGTPGTGGTRGYTF. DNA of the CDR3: TGTGCCATCAGTGGGACGCCAGGGACAGGGGGCACGAGGGGCTACACCTTC.

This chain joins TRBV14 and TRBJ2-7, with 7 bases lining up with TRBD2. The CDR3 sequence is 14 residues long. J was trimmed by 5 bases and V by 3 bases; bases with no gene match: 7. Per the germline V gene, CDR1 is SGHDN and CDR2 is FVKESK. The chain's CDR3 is CASSQLGGINEQYF. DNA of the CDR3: TGTGCCAGCAGCCAGTTGGGGGGGATTAACGAGCAGTACTTC.

The CDR3 reads CASSIVSRGQGISNQPQHF. As DNA, the CDR3 is TGTGCCAGTAGTATAGTGTCACGAGGACAGGGTATCAGCAATCAGCCCCAGCATTTT. The rearrangement links TRBV19 to TRBJ1-5; TRBD1 agrees at 8 bases. V was clipped by 1 base and J by 1 base; unmatched bases: 12. Germline V gene sequence: CDR1 LNHDA, CDR2 SQIVND (reference sequence). This CDR3 region has 19 residues.

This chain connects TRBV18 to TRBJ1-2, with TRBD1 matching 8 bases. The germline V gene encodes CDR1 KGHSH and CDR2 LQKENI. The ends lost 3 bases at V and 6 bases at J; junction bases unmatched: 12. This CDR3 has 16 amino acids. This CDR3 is CASSPLTGGRRDGYTF. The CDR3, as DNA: TGTGCCAGCTCACCGCTTACAGGGGGTCGCAGGGATGGCTACACCTTC.

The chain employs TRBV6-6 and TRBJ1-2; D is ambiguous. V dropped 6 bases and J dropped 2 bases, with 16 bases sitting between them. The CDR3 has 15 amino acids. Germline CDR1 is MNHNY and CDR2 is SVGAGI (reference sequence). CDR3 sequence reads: CASSQKAVHNYGYTF. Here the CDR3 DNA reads TGTGCCAGCAGCCAAAAAGCGGTCCACAACTATGGCTACACCTTC.

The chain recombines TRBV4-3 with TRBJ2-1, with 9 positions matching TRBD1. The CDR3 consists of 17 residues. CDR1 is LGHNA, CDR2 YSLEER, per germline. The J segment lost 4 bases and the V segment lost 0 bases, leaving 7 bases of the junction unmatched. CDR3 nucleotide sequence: TGCGCCAGCAGCCAAGACCCCCGACAGGGGGGGTACAATGAGCAGTTCTTC. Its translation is CASSQDPRQGGYNEQFF.

In nucleotides, the CDR3 is TGCGCCAGCAGTATTGGAAGGGGCACTGAAGCTTTCTTT. Translated: CASSIGRGTEAFF. The chain is built from TRBV5-1 and TRBJ1-1; D may be TRBD1 (5 bases). CDR3 length: 13 residues. Germline V gene sequence: CDR1 SGHRS, CDR2 YFSETQ. Trimming took off 5 bases at V and 4 bases at J, with 12 bases between the two ends.

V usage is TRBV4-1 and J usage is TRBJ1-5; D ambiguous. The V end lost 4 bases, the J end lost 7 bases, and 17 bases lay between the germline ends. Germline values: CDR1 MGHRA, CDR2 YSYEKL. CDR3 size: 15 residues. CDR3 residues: CASSPSTGSVQPQHF. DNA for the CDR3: TGCGCCAGCAGCCCCTCTACGGGTAGTGTCCAGCCCCAGCATTTT.

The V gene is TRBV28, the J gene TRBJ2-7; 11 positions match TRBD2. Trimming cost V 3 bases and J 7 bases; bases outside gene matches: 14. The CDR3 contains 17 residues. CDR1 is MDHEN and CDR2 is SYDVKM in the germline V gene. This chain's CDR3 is CASSLATSGSRSREQYF. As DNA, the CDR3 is TGTGCCAGCAGTTTGGCAACTAGCGGGAGTCGATCTAGGGAGCAGTACTTC.

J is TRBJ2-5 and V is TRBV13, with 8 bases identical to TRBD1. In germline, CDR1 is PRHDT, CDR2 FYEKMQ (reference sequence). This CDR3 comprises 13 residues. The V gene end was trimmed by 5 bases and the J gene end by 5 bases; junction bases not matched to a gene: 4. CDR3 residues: CASSRGQGETQYF. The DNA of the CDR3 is TGTGCCAGCAGCCGCGGACAGGGCGAGACCCAGTACTTC.

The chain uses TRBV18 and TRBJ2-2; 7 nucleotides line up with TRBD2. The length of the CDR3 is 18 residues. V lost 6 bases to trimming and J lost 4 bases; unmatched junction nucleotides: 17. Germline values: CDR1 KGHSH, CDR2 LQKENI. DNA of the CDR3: TGTGCCAGCTCGCCCGAGGCTAGCGGTTCGTGGGGCACCGGGGAGCTGTTTTTT. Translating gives CASSPEASGSWGTGELFF.

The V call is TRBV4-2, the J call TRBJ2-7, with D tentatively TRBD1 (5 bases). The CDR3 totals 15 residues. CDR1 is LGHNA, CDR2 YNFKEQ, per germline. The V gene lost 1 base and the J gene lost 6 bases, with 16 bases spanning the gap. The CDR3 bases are TGTGCCAGCAGCCAAGGGGTGGCAGGGATAAGCGAGCAGTACTTC. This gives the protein CASSQGVAGISEQYF.

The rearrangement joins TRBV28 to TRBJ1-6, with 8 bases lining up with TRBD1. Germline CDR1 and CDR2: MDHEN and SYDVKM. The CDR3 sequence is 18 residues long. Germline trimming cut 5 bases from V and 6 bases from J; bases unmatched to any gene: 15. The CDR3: CASSPSTGTGEGNSPLHF. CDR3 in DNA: TGTGCCAGCAGTCCATCAACGGGGACAGGCGAGGGTAATTCACCCCTCCACTTT.

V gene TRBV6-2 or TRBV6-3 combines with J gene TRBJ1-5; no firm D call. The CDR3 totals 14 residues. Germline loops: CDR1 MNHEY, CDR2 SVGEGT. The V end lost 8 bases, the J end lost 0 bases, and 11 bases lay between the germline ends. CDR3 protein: CASGRGSSNQPQHF. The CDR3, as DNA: TGTGCCAGCGGCCGAGGTTCTAGCAATCAGCCCCAGCATTTT.

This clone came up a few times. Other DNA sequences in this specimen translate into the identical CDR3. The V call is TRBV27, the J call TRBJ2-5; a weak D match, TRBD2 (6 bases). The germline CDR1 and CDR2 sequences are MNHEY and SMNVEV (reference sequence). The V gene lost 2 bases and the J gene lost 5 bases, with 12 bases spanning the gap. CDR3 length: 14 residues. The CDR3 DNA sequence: TGTGCCAGCAGTTTACGGGGGTTTGGGGAGACCCAGTACTTC. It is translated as CASSLRGFGETQYF.

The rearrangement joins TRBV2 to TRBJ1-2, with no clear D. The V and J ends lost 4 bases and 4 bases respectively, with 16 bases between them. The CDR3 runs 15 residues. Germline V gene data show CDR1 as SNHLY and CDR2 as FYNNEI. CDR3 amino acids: CASSAQSGYRYGYTF. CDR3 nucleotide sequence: TGTGCCAGCAGTGCCCAGAGCGGGTATCGCTATGGCTACACCTTC.

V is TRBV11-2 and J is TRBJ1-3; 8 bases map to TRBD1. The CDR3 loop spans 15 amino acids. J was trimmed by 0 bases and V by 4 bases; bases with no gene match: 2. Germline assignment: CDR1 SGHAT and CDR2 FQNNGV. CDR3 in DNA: TGTGCCAGCAGCTACGGACAGGGCTCTGGAAACACCATATATTTT. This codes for CASSYGQGSGNTIYF.

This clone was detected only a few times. CDR3 protein: CASSPEGRSSGNTIYF. The CDR3 DNA follows: TGTGCCAGCAGCCCAGAGGGCCGATCCTCTGGAAACACCATATATTTT. The genes are TRBV11-2 and TRBJ1-3; D gene ambiguous. Trimming took off 5 bases at V and 0 bases at J, with 14 bases between the two ends. CDR3 length equals 16 residues. CDR1 is SGHAT, CDR2 FQNNGV, per germline.

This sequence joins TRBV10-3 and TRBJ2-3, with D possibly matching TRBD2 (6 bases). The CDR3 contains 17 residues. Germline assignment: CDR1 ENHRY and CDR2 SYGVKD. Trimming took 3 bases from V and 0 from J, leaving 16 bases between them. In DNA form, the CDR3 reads TGTGCCATCAGTGAAATAGGACCCGGGAGAAGCACAGATACGCAGTATTTT. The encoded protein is CAISEIGPGRSTDTQYF.

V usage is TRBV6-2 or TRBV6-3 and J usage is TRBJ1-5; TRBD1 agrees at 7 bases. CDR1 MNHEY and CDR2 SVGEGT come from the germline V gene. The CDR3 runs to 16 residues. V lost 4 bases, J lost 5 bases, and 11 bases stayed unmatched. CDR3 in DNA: TGTGCCAGCAGTTTATACCCACGACAGGGCGATCAGCCCCAGCATTTT. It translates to CASSLYPRQGDQPQHF.

The CDR3 DNA reads TGCGCCAGCAGATGGGGGGCTTCAGGGGGCTACGAGCAGTACTTC. Protein sequence: CASRWGASGGYEQYF. The chain combines TRBV5-1 with TRBJ2-7; TRBD1 is a possible D gene (7 bases). V lost 5 bases and J lost 3, with 18 bases in between. The CDR3 is 15 residues long. Per germline, CDR1 SGHRS and CDR2 YFSETQ.